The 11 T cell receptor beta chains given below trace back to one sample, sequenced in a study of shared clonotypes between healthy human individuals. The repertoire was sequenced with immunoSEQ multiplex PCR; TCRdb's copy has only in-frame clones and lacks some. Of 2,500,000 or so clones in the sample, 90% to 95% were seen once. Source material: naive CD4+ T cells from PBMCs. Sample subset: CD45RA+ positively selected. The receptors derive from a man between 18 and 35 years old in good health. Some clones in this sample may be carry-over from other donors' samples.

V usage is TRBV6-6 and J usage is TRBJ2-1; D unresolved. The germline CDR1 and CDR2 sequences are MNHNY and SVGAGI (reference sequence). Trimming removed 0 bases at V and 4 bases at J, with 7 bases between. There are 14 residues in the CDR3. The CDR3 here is CASSYSSGYNEQFF. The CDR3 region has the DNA TGTGCCAGCAGTTACTCGTCCGGGTACAATGAGCAGTTCTTC.

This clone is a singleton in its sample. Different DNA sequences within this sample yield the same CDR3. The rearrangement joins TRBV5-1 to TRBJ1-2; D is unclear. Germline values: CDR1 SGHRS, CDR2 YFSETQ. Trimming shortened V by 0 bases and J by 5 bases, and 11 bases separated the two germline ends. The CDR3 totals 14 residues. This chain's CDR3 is CASSLEGGPYGYTF. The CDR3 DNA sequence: TGCGCCAGCAGCTTGGAGGGCGGCCCTTATGGCTACACCTTC.

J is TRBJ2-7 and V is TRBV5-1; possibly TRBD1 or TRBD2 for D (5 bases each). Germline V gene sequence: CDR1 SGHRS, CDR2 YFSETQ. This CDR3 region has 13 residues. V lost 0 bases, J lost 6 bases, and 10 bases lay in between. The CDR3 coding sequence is TGCGCCAGCAGCTTGGCGCAGGGAGCCGAGCAGTACTTC. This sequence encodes CASSLAQGAEQYF.

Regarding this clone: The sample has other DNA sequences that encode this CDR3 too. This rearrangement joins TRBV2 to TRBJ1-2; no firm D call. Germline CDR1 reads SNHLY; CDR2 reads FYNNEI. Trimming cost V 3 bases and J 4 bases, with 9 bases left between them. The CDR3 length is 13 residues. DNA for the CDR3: TGTGCCAGCAGTGATAGGCAGTCCTATGGCTACACCTTC. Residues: CASSDRQSYGYTF.

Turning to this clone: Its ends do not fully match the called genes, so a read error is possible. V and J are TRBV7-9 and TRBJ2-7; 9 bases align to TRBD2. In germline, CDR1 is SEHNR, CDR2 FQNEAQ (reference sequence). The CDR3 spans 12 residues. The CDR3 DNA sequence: TGTGCCAGCAGCTCGATTAGCGGGAGCGTCGACTTC. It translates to CASSSISGSVDF.

Written as DNA, the CDR3 is TGCGCCAGCAGCCCCGGGGGGAGTGTGTTAGTCAAAAACATTCAGTACTTC. Amino acid sequence: CASSPGGSVLVKNIQYF. The rearrangement uses TRBV5-1 and TRBJ2-4; 7 bases align to TRBD2. The CDR3 totals 17 residues. Unmatched junction bases numbered 13, after V lost 4 bases and J lost 3 bases. CDR1 is SGHRS, CDR2 YFSETQ, per germline.

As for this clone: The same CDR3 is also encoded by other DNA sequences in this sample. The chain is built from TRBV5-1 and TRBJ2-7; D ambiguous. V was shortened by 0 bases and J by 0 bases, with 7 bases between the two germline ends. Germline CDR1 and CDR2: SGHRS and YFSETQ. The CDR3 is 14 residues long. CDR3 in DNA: TGCGCCAGCAGCTTGGTGTCCGGCTCCTACGAGCAGTACTTC. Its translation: CASSLVSGSYEQYF.

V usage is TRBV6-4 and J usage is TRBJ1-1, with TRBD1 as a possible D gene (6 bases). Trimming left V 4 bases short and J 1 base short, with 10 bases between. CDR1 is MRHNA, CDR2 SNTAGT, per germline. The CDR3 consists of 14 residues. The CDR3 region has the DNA TGTGCCAGCAGTGTTGAGGGGGGGAACACTGAAGCTTTCTTT. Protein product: CASSVEGGNTEAFF.

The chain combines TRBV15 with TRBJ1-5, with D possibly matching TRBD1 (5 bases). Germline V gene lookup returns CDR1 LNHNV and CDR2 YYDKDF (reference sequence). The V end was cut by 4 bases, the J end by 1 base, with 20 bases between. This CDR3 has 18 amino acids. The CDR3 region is CATSNAQGYAGSNQPQHF. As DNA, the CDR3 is TGTGCCACCAGCAATGCGCAGGGTTACGCTGGCAGCAATCAGCCCCAGCATTTT.

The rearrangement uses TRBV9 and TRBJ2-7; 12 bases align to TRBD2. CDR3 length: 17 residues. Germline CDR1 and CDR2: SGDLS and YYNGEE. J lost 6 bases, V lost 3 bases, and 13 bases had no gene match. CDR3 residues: CASSAGLAGLSGGEQYF. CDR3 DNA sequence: TGTGCCAGCAGCGCCGGACTAGCGGGACTCTCTGGTGGCGAGCAGTACTTC. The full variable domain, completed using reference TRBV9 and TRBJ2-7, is DSGVTQTPKHLITATGQRVTLRCSPRSGDLSVYWYQQSLDQGLQFLIQYYNGEERAKGNILERFSAQQFPDLHSELNLSSLELGDSALYFCASSAGLAGLSGGEQYFGPGTRLTVT.

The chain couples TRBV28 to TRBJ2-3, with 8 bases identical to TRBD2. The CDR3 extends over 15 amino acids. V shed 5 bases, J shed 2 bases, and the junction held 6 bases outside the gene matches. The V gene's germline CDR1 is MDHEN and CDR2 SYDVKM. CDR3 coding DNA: TGTGCCAGCAGTAAACTAGCGGACTACACAGATACGCAGTATTTT. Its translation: CASSKLADYTDTQYF.